This T cell receptor beta chain came from a study of cytomegalovirus exposure and HLA in healthy donors. Study-level points and caveats: The study found most TCR sequences rare, yet found some public TCRs in many donors.

The CDR3 totals 11 residues. The V gene's germline CDR1 is SGHDT and CDR2 YYEEEE. Trimming took off 4 bases at V and 7 bases at J, with 8 bases between the two ends. In its sample, this clone was seen a few times. Its antigen remains unknown. Healthy bone marrow donors made up the donors. Whereas donors were nominally healthy upon sampling, unrecorded immune exposures were probable. Use of 60 Vbeta and 13 Jbeta primers characterized the PCR. Generated by immunoSEQ multiplex PCR, the TCRdb table keeps only in-frame clones and is missing some. The sample holds under 200,000 clones, roughly 85% seen once. The V call is TRBV5-6, the J call TRBJ1-1; a possible D gene is TRBD1 (5 bases). What was sequenced was PBMCs. This clonotype was sampled from a woman aged 18-30 years in good health and CMV-seronegative. CDR3 DNA sequence: TGTGCCAGCAGCGTAACAGGTGAAGCTTTCTTT. This translates into CASSVTGEAFF.